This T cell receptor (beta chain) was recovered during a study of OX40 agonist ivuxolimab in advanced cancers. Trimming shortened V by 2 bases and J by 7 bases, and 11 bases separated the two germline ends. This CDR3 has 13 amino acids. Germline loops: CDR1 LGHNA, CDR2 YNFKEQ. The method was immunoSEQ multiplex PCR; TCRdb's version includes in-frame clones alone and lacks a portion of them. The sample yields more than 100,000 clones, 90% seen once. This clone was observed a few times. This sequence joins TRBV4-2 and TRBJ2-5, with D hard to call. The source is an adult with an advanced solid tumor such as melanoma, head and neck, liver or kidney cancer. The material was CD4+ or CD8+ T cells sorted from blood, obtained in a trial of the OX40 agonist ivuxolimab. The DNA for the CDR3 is TGTGCCAGCAGCCAACCGGGTGTTGGGACCCAGTACTTC. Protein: CASSQPGVGTQYF.